This T cell receptor (beta chain) came from a study of control samples from healthy donors and cancer patients. V was cut by 5 bases and J by 7 bases, with 18 bases left in between. In germline, CDR1 is MRHNA, CDR2 SNTAGT. The CDR3 covers 15 residues. This table comes from immunoSEQ multiplex PCR, and its TCRdb copy is limited to in-frame clones, with some not included. The sample includes roughly 190,000 clones, 91% of them seen just once. The chain uses TRBV6-4 and TRBJ2-1; D assignment may be TRBD1 or TRBD2 (5 bases each). This receptor was identified in a young woman in good health. The sample consisted of blood. The DNA for the CDR3 is TGTGCCAGCAGTAGGGACGCCGCGAGTGGGAATGAGCAGTTCTTC. Encoded protein: CASSRDAASGNEQFF.